These 23 T cell receptor beta chains came from one sample sequenced in a study of identical twins. TCRdb redid the calling of the 5' RACE reads with MiXCR, one entry per CDR3 protein. Of some 1,700,000 distinct CDR3 sequences in the sample, around 33% were seen once. The sequenced material came from cord blood. The receptors derive from a newborn girl in good health.

The chain uses TRBV2 and TRBJ2-1; D is undetermined. This CDR3 has 15 residues. Trimming left V 3 bases short and J 4 bases short, with 13 bases between. In germline, CDR1 is SNHLY, CDR2 FYNNEI. In DNA, the CDR3 is TGTGCCAGCAGTGAGGCTAGGGCGCTATACAATGAGCAGTTCTTC. It encodes CASSEARALYNEQFF. Based on the CDR3 plus reference TRBV2 and TRBJ2-1, the full variable domain is EPEVTQTPSHQVTQMGQEVILRCVPISNHLYFYWYRQILGQKVEFLVSFYNNEISEKSEIFDDQFSVERPDGSNFTLKIRSTKLEDSAMYFCASSEARALYNEQFFGPGTRLTVL.

This clonotype was recorded a few times. The chain employs TRBV4-2 and TRBJ2-1; 11 bases are shared with TRBD2. The CDR3 extends over 17 amino acids. Germline V lookup: CDR1 LGHNA, CDR2 YNFKEQ. Unmatched junction bases numbered 4, after V lost 1 base and J lost 2 bases. In nucleotides, the CDR3 is TGTGCCAGCAGCCAAGGCTATAGCGGGGGGGCCTACAATGAGCAGTTCTTC. Its translation is CASSQGYSGGAYNEQFF.

Only a few counts were recorded for this clonotype. This chain connects TRBV29-1 to TRBJ2-5; tentatively, D is TRBD2 (6 bases). Trimming shortened V by 5 bases and J by 5 bases, and 12 bases separated the two germline ends. This CDR3 contains 12 residues. Germline values: CDR1 SQVTM, CDR2 ANQGSEA. The CDR3 DNA follows: TGCAGCGTTTTTGTGGGAGGCGAGACCCAGTACTTC. Translated, it gives CSVFVGGETQYF. Full variable domain (rest looked up from reference TRBV29-1 and TRBJ2-5): SAVISQKPSRDICQRGTSLTIQCQVDSQVTMMFWYRQQPGQSLTLIATANQGSEATYESGFVIDKFPISRPNLTFSTLTVSNMSPEDSSIYLCSVFVGGETQYFGPGTRLLVL.

In its sample, this clonotype was seen a few times. The CDR3 DNA reads TGCGCCAGCAGCTTGGTCCGTGTAAAACAGGGATTCAGAGCTGAAGCTTTCTTT. This codes for CASSLVRVKQGFRAEAFF. The chain uses TRBV5-1 and TRBJ1-1, with TRBD1 as a possible D gene (6 bases). There are 18 residues in the CDR3. Germline loops: CDR1 SGHRS, CDR2 YFSETQ. Between the trimmed V and J ends, which lost 0 bases and 6 bases, there was a span of 24 bases. Variable domain in full (rest from reference TRBV5-1 and TRBJ1-1): KAGVTQTPRYLIKTRGQQVTLSCSPISGHRSVSWYQQTPGQGLQFLFEYFSETQRNKGNFPGRFSGRQFSNSRSEMNVSTLELGDSALYLCASSLVRVKQGFRAEAFFGQGTRLTVV.

V is TRBV10-2 and J is TRBJ2-1; 13 nucleotides agree with TRBD2. V was pared by 6 bases and J by 7 bases, with 3 bases of the junction left unmatched. This CDR3 has 14 residues. From germline, CDR1 is WSHSY and CDR2 SAAADI. In DNA form, the CDR3 reads TGCGCCAGCAGAGCGGGACTAGCGGGGAATGAGCAGTTCTTC. Amino acids: CASRAGLAGNEQFF.

The rearrangement joins TRBV4-1 to TRBJ2-7, with a possible D match to TRBD1 (6 bases). Germline V gives CDR1 MGHRA, CDR2 YSYEKL. Trimming left V 1 base short and J 5 bases short, with 18 bases between. The CDR3 sequence is 16 residues long. In nucleotides, the CDR3 is TGCGCCAGCAGCCAAGGGGAAAGGACAGCGTCAAACGAGCAGTACTTC. It yields the protein CASSQGERTASNEQYF.

The chain uses TRBV4-2 and TRBJ2-5, with TRBD1 as a possible D gene (6 bases). Germline CDR1 and CDR2: LGHNA and YNFKEQ. The length of the CDR3 is 15 residues. Deletions cut 2 bases from V and 11 bases from J, with 21 bases between. Here the CDR3 DNA reads TGTGCCAGCAGCCAACCGGACAGCCGATACAATGAGCAGTACTTC. Translating gives CASSQPDSRYNEQYF.

The genes are TRBV5-1 and TRBJ2-1; maybe TRBD2 (5 bases). Trimming pared 3 bases from V and 6 bases from J, leaving 16 bases between. Per the germline V gene, CDR1 is SGHRS and CDR2 is YFSETQ. The CDR3 length is 15 residues. CDR3 sequence reads: CASSWARSGPNEQFF. The CDR3 DNA follows: TGCGCCAGCAGCTGGGCCCGGAGCGGCCCCAATGAGCAGTTCTTC.

V usage is TRBV20-1 and J usage is TRBJ2-1; D possibly corresponds to TRBD1 (5 bases). V gave up 1 base and J gave up 2 bases, with 9 bases separating them. Germline V gene sequence: CDR1 DFQATT, CDR2 SNEGSKA (reference sequence). This CDR3 is built from 14 residues. CDR3 bases: TGCAGTGCTAGAGGGTCAGGGCCCTACAATGAGCAGTTCTTC. Protein sequence: CSARGSGPYNEQFF.

The V and J genes are TRBV12-5 and TRBJ2-5; 10 bases are a match to TRBD2. The length of the CDR3 is 13 residues. The germline CDR1 and CDR2 sequences are LGHNT and FRNRAP. The trim removed 3 bases at V and 11 bases at J, leaving 6 bases unmatched. CDR3 coding DNA: TGTGCTAGTGGTTTCTCTAGCGGGAGTGAGCAGTACTTC. Translated: CASGFSSGSEQYF. The entire variable domain, with the rest obtained from reference TRBV12-5 and TRBJ2-5, is as follows: DARVTQTPRHKVTEMGQEVTMRCQPILGHNTVFWYRQTMMQGLELLAYFRNRAPLDDSGMPKDRFSAEMPDATLATLKIQPSEPRDSAVYFCASGFSSGSEQYFGPGTRLLVL.

This chain joins TRBV10-3 and TRBJ1-5; 7 bases are shared with TRBD1. V gave up 5 bases and J gave up 6 bases; unmatched junction bases: 13. The germline V gene encodes CDR1 ENHRY and CDR2 SYGVKD. This CDR3 has 16 amino acids. CDR3 residues: CAISFGDSREGQPQHF. The CDR3 DNA reads as TGTGCCATCAGTTTTGGGGACAGCCGGGAGGGTCAGCCCCAGCATTTT.

As regards this clonotype: One end of the junction varies from germline; a read error may be responsible. The V gene is TRBV5-1, the J gene TRBJ2-3; tentative D call: TRBD1 (6 bases). The CDR3 consists of 14 residues. The germline gives CDR1 SGHRS, CDR2 YFSETQ. The CDR3 is CASSSRGGTDTRYF. The CDR3, as DNA: TGCGCCAGCAGCTCCAGGGGTGGCACAGATACGCGGTATTTT.

There are a few counts of this clonotype. The V gene is TRBV4-1, the J gene TRBJ2-7; the D gene is possibly TRBD1 (6 bases). This CDR3 region has 15 residues. Germline V lookup: CDR1 MGHRA, CDR2 YSYEKL. The germline V and J ends were trimmed by 0 bases and 3 bases, with 12 bases remaining between them. CDR3 bases: TGCGCCAGCAGCCAAGAAAGAGGGGGTCTCTACGAGCAGTACTTC. Amino acid sequence: CASSQERGGLYEQYF.

This clonotype has only a few counts. The chain carries TRBV27 and TRBJ2-7; D is possibly TRBD2 (5 bases). V was cut by 1 base and J by 2 bases, with 12 bases left in between. Germline V gives CDR1 MNHEY, CDR2 SMNVEV (reference sequence). The CDR3 has 15 amino acids. CDR3 coding DNA: TGTGCCAGCAGTTTATACGGGGAGAGGGCCTACGAGCAGTACTTC. Its translation: CASSLYGERAYEQYF.

At least ten counts were recorded for this clonotype. The junction departs from the called germline gene at one end, perhaps through a read error. The chain combines TRBV5-1 with TRBJ2-3; 7 bases fit TRBD2. CDR3 length: 16 amino acids. CDR1 is SGHRS and CDR2 is YFSETQ in the germline V gene. This CDR3 reads CASSLGASGGTDTQYF. The CDR3 DNA reads as TGTGCCAGCAGCTTAGGCGCAAGCGGGGGCACAGATACGCAGTATTTT.

This chain connects TRBV9 to TRBJ1-1; a possible D gene is TRBD1 (5 bases). Trimming took 0 bases from V and 0 from J, leaving 15 bases between them. This CDR3 is 17 amino acids long. Looked up from germline, CDR1 is SGDLS and CDR2 is YYNGEE. The CDR3: CASSVDPAGRVNTEAFF. In DNA, the CDR3 is TGTGCCAGCAGCGTAGATCCGGCGGGGCGGGTGAACACTGAAGCTTTCTTT.

The chain recombines TRBV7-9 with TRBJ2-4; D unresolved. Germline CDR1 SEHNR, CDR2 FQNEAQ (reference sequence). There are 16 residues in the CDR3. The V end was cut by 5 bases, the J end by 1 base, with 15 bases between. CDR3 coding DNA: TGTGCCAGCAGCCCCGGTTGGACGGACGCCAAAAACATTCAGTACTTC. Protein sequence: CASSPGWTDAKNIQYF.

This clonotype was seen ten or more times. V and J are TRBV29-1 and TRBJ2-7; 9 nucleotides line up with TRBD1. Losses at the gene ends were 4 bases for V and 2 bases for J; bases not matched to a gene: 0. The CDR3 covers 12 residues. Germline CDR1 SQVTM, CDR2 ANQGSEA. The CDR3 here is CSVGDRAYEQYF. CDR3 bases: TGCAGCGTTGGGGACAGGGCCTACGAGCAGTACTTC.

The rearrangement uses TRBV20-1 and TRBJ1-2; D uncertain. Germline CDR1 DFQATT, CDR2 SNEGSKA (reference sequence). The CDR3 totals 14 residues. V was cut by 0 bases and J by 4 bases, with 12 bases left in between. The DNA for the CDR3 is TGCAGTGCTAGAGATCCCCGGGTCCCCTATGGCTACACCTTC. This translates into CSARDPRVPYGYTF.

Comment on this clonotype: One end of the junction does not line up with germline, which may come from a read error. This sequence joins TRBV24-1 and TRBJ1-5; tentative D call: TRBD1 (6 bases). The CDR3 loop spans 13 amino acids. Germline assignment: CDR1 KGHDR and CDR2 SFDVKD. The CDR3 loop reads CAARGPGNQPQHF. The DNA of the CDR3 is TGTGCCGCCAGGGGACCGGGCAATCAGCCCCAGCATTTT.

This clonotype was recorded a few times. The chain joins TRBV7-2 to TRBJ2-1; D remains unclear. This CDR3 is 11 amino acids long. Trimming stripped 3 bases from V and 12 bases from J, with 9 bases between. Germline CDR1 reads SGHTA; CDR2 reads FQGNSA. In DNA form, the CDR3 reads TGTGCCAGCAGCTTGGCCCCGCGGCAGTTCTTC. Protein sequence: CASSLAPRQFF.

The chain is built from TRBV12-3 or TRBV12-4 and TRBJ2-1; D ambiguous. The CDR3 has 12 amino acids. V was pared by 6 bases and J by 7 bases, with 10 bases between. The CDR3 here is CASSTLANEQFF. The CDR3 nucleotides are TGTGCCAGCAGCACCCTGGCAAATGAGCAGTTCTTC.

This sequence joins TRBV29-1 and TRBJ2-5; D uncertain. Looked up from germline, CDR1 is SQVTM and CDR2 is ANQGSEA. V gave up 3 bases and J gave up 11 bases, with 19 bases separating them. The CDR3 consists of 13 residues. CDR3 sequence reads: CSVDTDHYNEQYF. CDR3 sequence (DNA): TGCAGCGTTGATACGGACCACTACAATGAGCAGTACTTC.